These 26 T cell receptor beta chains share one sample of origin, sequenced in a study of shared clonotypes between healthy human individuals. The assay was immunoSEQ multiplex PCR, and TCRdb's table has in-frame clones only and misses some. The table records over a million clones, over 95% of them present only once. The sample consisted of naive CD4+ T cells sorted from blood. Described subset: CD45RA+ positively selected. These receptors all stem from a man aged 25 to 45 in good health.

The genes are TRBV14 and TRBJ2-1; the D call may be TRBD1 or TRBD2 (5 bases each). V shed 1 base and J shed 5 bases, with 9 bases lying between them. CDR1 is SGHDN, CDR2 FVKESK, per germline. The CDR3 length is 14 residues. The CDR3 DNA reads as TGTGCCAGCAGCCAAGTACGGGGACACAATGAGCAGTTCTTC. Its translation: CASSQVRGHNEQFF.

The J gene is TRBJ1-5, the V gene TRBV18; D possibly corresponds to TRBD1 (6 bases). V was cut by 3 bases and J by 4 bases, with 13 bases left in between. CDR3 length: 15 amino acids. Germline V lookup: CDR1 KGHSH, CDR2 LQKENI. CDR3 protein: CASSPRTDQNQPQHF. The CDR3, as DNA: TGTGCCAGCTCACCTAGGACAGATCAGAATCAGCCCCAGCATTTT.

V and J are TRBV5-5 and TRBJ2-5; TRBD1 is a possible D gene (6 bases). Trimming took 1 base from V and 0 from J, leaving 13 bases between them. CDR3 length equals 16 residues. CDR1 is SGHKS and CDR2 is YYEKEE in the germline V gene (reference sequence). DNA for the CDR3: TGTGCCAGCAGCTTGCCATCTAACAGGGACCAAGAGACCCAGTACTTC. Protein sequence: CASSLPSNRDQETQYF.

The chain has TRBV7-7 and TRBJ2-1; 10 nucleotides agree with TRBD1. The CDR3 extends over 17 amino acids. J lost 7 bases, V lost 2 bases, and 11 bases had no gene match. Germline-derived CDR1 and CDR2 are SSHAT and FNYEAQ (reference sequence). The CDR3 sequence is CASSLRRDRGRGNEQFF. CDR3 coding DNA: TGTGCCAGCAGCTTAAGGAGGGACAGGGGAAGGGGGAATGAGCAGTTCTTC.

The rearrangement joins TRBV27 to TRBJ2-5; 12 bases match TRBD2. The CDR3 has 19 amino acids. After removal of 8 bases from V and 4 bases from J, the junction contained 20 bases not matched to a gene. Per the germline V gene, CDR1 is MNHEY and CDR2 is SMNVEV (reference sequence). The CDR3 DNA follows: TGTGCCAGCGCCTCTGCGGGGGGGACTAGCGGGCCTCAGGGAGAGACCCAGTACTTC. This codes for CASASAGGTSGPQGETQYF.

This clone was counted a single time. The rearrangement joins TRBV7-3 to TRBJ1-2; tentative D call: TRBD1 (5 bases). Trimming removed 3 bases at V and 2 bases at J, with 7 bases between. Germline V CDR1 and CDR2: SGHTA, FQGTGA. This CDR3 has 13 amino acids. CDR3 sequence reads: CASSFGTNYGYTF. The CDR3 coding sequence is TGTGCCAGCAGCTTCGGGACCAACTATGGCTACACCTTC.

In regard to this clone: The same CDR3 also results from other DNA sequences found in this sample. The chain uses TRBV19 and TRBJ2-2, with D unresolved. V lost 2 bases and J 2 bases, leaving 6 bases between the germline ends. The CDR3 covers 14 residues. From germline, CDR1 is LNHDA and CDR2 SQIVND (reference sequence). The CDR3 loop reads CASSIRRNTGELFF. The CDR3 DNA reads as TGTGCCAGTAGTATACGGAGAAACACCGGGGAGCTGTTTTTT.

The chain couples TRBV5-1 to TRBJ2-3; 8 bases fit TRBD1. The length of the CDR3 is 16 residues. With V trimmed by 5 bases and J by 4 bases, 12 bases remained unmatched. Germline V CDR1 and CDR2: SGHRS, YFSETQ. The chain's CDR3 is CASSKKPTGVPDTQYF. The CDR3 DNA is TGCGCCAGCAGTAAAAAACCGACAGGGGTCCCAGATACGCAGTATTTT.

The V and J genes are TRBV7-9 and TRBJ2-2, with D perhaps TRBD1 (6 bases). Germline values: CDR1 SEHNR, CDR2 FQNEAQ (reference sequence). CDR3 length: 16 residues. Trimming cost V 3 bases and J 2 bases, with 13 bases left between them. CDR3 in amino acids: CASSFAQGLNTGELFF. Written as DNA, the CDR3 is TGTGCCAGCAGCTTCGCCCAGGGGCTAAACACCGGGGAGCTGTTTTTT.

The chain couples TRBV2 to TRBJ2-7; 8 nucleotides agree with TRBD1. The germline V gene has CDR1 SNHLY and CDR2 FYNNEI. CDR3 length equals 13 residues. V lost 4 bases and J lost 6; bases outside the gene matches: 5. DNA of the CDR3: TGTGCCAGCAGTGGTCAGGGGGCGGGCGAGCAGTACTTC. This translates into CASSGQGAGEQYF.

The gene calls are TRBV19 and TRBJ2-1, with 8 bases that match TRBD2. The germline V gene encodes CDR1 LNHDA and CDR2 SQIVND (reference sequence). The CDR3 contains 15 residues. The V gene end was trimmed by 10 bases and the J gene end by 6 bases; junction bases not matched to a gene: 14. For the CDR3, the DNA is TGTGCCACCTTAACGGGAGCGGGAGCTAGCAATGAGCAGTTCTTC. It translates to CATLTGAGASNEQFF.

This chain joins TRBV15 and TRBJ2-7, with D tentatively TRBD1 or TRBD2 (5 bases each). The germline gives CDR1 LNHNV, CDR2 YYDKDF (reference sequence). The V gene lost 0 bases and the J gene lost 12 bases, with 15 bases spanning the gap. The CDR3 consists of 13 residues. This chain's CDR3 is CATSRDRKGPRYF. The CDR3 nucleotides are TGTGCCACCAGCAGAGATCGGAAGGGACCGCGGTACTTC.

The sample holds one count of this clone. The V call is TRBV6-5, the J call TRBJ2-2; D is possibly TRBD1 or TRBD2 (5 bases each). The length of the CDR3 is 15 residues. Germline loops: CDR1 MNHEY, CDR2 SVGAGI. V was trimmed by 0 bases and J by 5 bases, leaving 10 bases between them. The CDR3 protein is CASSYSGGWTGELFF. The CDR3 nucleotides read TGTGCCAGCAGTTACTCTGGGGGATGGACCGGGGAGCTGTTTTTT.

The chain employs TRBV7-3 and TRBJ2-1, with 8 positions matching TRBD1. V lost 1 base and J lost 5; bases outside the gene matches: 4. The CDR3 has 15 residues. Germline loops: CDR1 SGHTA, CDR2 FQGTGA. The DNA for the CDR3 is TGTGCCAGCAGCTTAATGGGGACAGGAGACAATGAGCAGTTCTTC. Translation gives CASSLMGTGDNEQFF.

This clone was detected only once. The chain joins TRBV9 to TRBJ2-7; unclear D gene. Germline values: CDR1 SGDLS, CDR2 YYNGEE. V lost 0 bases to trimming and J lost 2 bases, with 9 bases between them. CDR3 length: 14 amino acids. The DNA for the CDR3 is TGTGCCAGCAGCGTAGGAGCCAATACCTACGAGCAGTACTTC. It is translated as CASSVGANTYEQYF. The complete variable domain, with remaining parts taken from reference TRBV9 and TRBJ2-7, reads DSGVTQTPKHLITATGQRVTLRCSPRSGDLSVYWYQQSLDQGLQFLIQYYNGEERAKGNILERFSAQQFPDLHSELNLSSLELGDSALYFCASSVGANTYEQYFGPGTRLTVT.

The V call is TRBV7-9, the J call TRBJ1-4; D might be TRBD1 (6 bases). The CDR3 length is 15 residues. Germline V gene data show CDR1 as SEHNR and CDR2 as FQNEAQ (reference sequence). Trimming left V 1 base short and J 5 bases short, with 11 bases between. The DNA for the CDR3 is TGTGCCAGCAGCTTAGGGGACACCCAGAATGAAAAACTGTTTTTT. Translated: CASSLGDTQNEKLFF.

J is TRBJ1-3 and V is TRBV30; D not certain. This CDR3 has 15 amino acids. Looked up from germline, CDR1 is GTSNPN and CDR2 is SVGIG (reference sequence). Trimming cost V 4 bases and J 2 bases, with 15 bases left between them. In DNA form, the CDR3 reads TGTGCCTGGACCCACGGGATCAAGGCTGGAAACACCATATATTTT. It encodes CAWTHGIKAGNTIYF.

This chain joins TRBV4-1 and TRBJ2-2; 9 nucleotides align to TRBD1. The germline gives CDR1 MGHRA, CDR2 YSYEKL. With V trimmed by 4 bases and J by 7 bases, 13 bases remained unmatched. This CDR3 spans 17 amino acids. The CDR3 spells CASSLSNRDRVHGELFF. DNA of the CDR3: TGCGCCAGCAGCCTATCGAATCGGGACAGGGTCCACGGGGAGCTGTTTTTT.

This rearrangement joins TRBV7-9 to TRBJ2-7, with 9 bases that match TRBD2. Per germline, CDR1 SEHNR and CDR2 FQNEAQ (reference sequence). Germline trimming cut 3 bases from V and 0 bases from J; bases unmatched to any gene: 6. CDR3 length: 16 amino acids. The CDR3 DNA reads as TGTGCCAGCAGCTTGACTAGCGGACGCGTCTCCTACGAGCAGTACTTC. Amino acid sequence: CASSLTSGRVSYEQYF. Full variable domain (remainder filled in from reference TRBV7-9 and TRBJ2-7): DTGVSQNPRHKITKRGQNVTFRCDPISEHNRLYWYRQTLGQGPEFLTYFQNEAQLEKSRLLSDRFSAERPKGSFSTLEIQRTEQGDSAMYLCASSLTSGRVSYEQYFGPGTRLTVT.

Worth noting for this clone: Other DNA sequences of this sample code for an identical CDR3. The chain joins TRBV6-5 to TRBJ2-7; 7 bases map to TRBD1. After removal of 2 bases from V and 3 bases from J, the junction contained 1 base not matched to a gene. Germline CDR1 reads MNHEY; CDR2 reads SVGAGI. The CDR3 runs 13 residues. CDR3 sequence reads: CASSYNRGYEQYF. The CDR3, as DNA: TGTGCCAGCAGTTACAACAGGGGCTACGAGCAGTACTTC.

This chain joins TRBV9 and TRBJ2-5; D is ambiguous. This CDR3 is built from 14 residues. In germline, CDR1 is SGDLS, CDR2 YYNGEE. Deletions cut 4 bases from V and 2 bases from J, with 12 bases between. Here the CDR3 reads CASSPSVRQETQYF. Written as DNA, the CDR3 is TGTGCCAGCAGCCCTTCCGTGCGGCAAGAGACCCAGTACTTC.

The V gene is TRBV7-9, the J gene TRBJ2-7; D uncertain. Germline-derived CDR1 and CDR2 are SEHNR and FQNEAQ (reference sequence). This CDR3 spans 17 amino acids. Trimming pared 0 bases from V and 7 bases from J, leaving 22 bases between. The CDR3 here is CASSLALAWQIYDEQYF. The DNA for the CDR3 is TGTGCCAGCAGCTTAGCTCTCGCCTGGCAAATCTACGATGAGCAGTACTTC.

This chain joins TRBV10-1 and TRBJ1-1; no clear D gene. In germline, CDR1 is WNHNN, CDR2 SYGVQD (reference sequence). The CDR3 loop spans 14 amino acids. Trimming shortened V by 6 bases and J by 1 base, and 12 bases separated the two germline ends. The CDR3 coding sequence is TGCGCCAGCAGAGCGGGTCGGGGGAACACTGAAGCTTTCTTT. Protein: CASRAGRGNTEAFF.

V gene TRBV10-3 combines with J gene TRBJ2-5; TRBD1 agrees at 9 bases. V lost 4 bases to trimming and J lost 5 bases; unmatched junction nucleotides: 8. The germline gives CDR1 ENHRY, CDR2 SYGVKD. The CDR3 totals 15 residues. The CDR3 region has the DNA TGTGCCATCAGTGGCCCCGGGACAGGGAAGGAGACCCAGTACTTC. Translation gives CAISGPGTGKETQYF.

This clone was detected once. The chain couples TRBV27 to TRBJ1-5; 8 nucleotides match TRBD1. V lost 4 bases to trimming and J lost 2 bases; unmatched junction nucleotides: 7. CDR3 length: 16 residues. Germline CDR1 MNHEY, CDR2 SMNVEV (reference sequence). The CDR3 spells CASSSIGQGGNQPQHF. As DNA, the CDR3 is TGTGCCAGCAGTTCAATCGGACAGGGAGGCAATCAGCCCCAGCATTTT.

The V call is TRBV5-4, the J call TRBJ2-5, with TRBD1 matching over 10 bases. CDR3 length: 15 residues. V shed 3 bases and J 5 bases; nucleotides not matched to a gene: 7. Germline lookup yields CDR1 SGHNT and CDR2 YYREEE (reference sequence). CDR3 amino acids: CASSSPGQGFETQYF. CDR3 sequence (DNA): TGTGCCAGCAGCTCACCGGGACAGGGGTTCGAGACCCAGTACTTC.